The next 14 T cell receptor beta chains were all read from a single sample in a study of long-term antiretroviral therapy in people with HIV. The immunoSEQ assay was v3.0, run at survey level. The assay was immunoSEQ multiplex PCR, and TCRdb's table has in-frame clones only and misses some. The table has 40,000 to 60,000 clones, about 86% seen once; the top ten hold under 3%. The sample was unsorted PBMCs, taken 0.8 years after starting antiretroviral therapy. These receptors all come from a woman between 18 and 30 years old with HIV.

This clone turned up a few times. Additional DNA sequences in this sample encode the identical CDR3. This chain connects TRBV6-1 to TRBJ1-2; TRBD1 matches 7 bases. V dropped 2 bases and J dropped 0; count of bases not matched to a gene: 6. Germline V gives CDR1 MNHNS, CDR2 SASEGT. This CDR3 region has 16 residues. CDR3: CASSETGTASNYGYTF. CDR3 coding DNA: TGTGCCAGCAGTGAAACCGGGACAGCTTCTAACTATGGCTACACCTTC.

This chain connects TRBV7-8 to TRBJ2-2; D is unresolved. The CDR3 covers 15 residues. Per the germline V gene, CDR1 is SGHVS and CDR2 is FQNEAQ. Trimming removed 1 base at V and 0 bases at J, with 6 bases between. The CDR3 DNA reads as TGTGCCAGCAGCTTAGGGACGGCGAACACCGGGGAGCTGTTTTTT. Its protein product is CASSLGTANTGELFF.

The table lists this clone with a count of one. This chain uses TRBV20-1 with TRBJ2-7; D gene uncertain. Trimming took 2 bases from V and 5 from J, leaving 7 bases between them. This CDR3 has 11 amino acids. Germline CDR1 and CDR2: DFQATT and SNEGSKA (reference sequence). The CDR3 sequence is CSARRGNEQYF. DNA of the CDR3: TGCAGTGCTAGACGTGGAAACGAGCAGTACTTC.

The chain combines TRBV7-9 with TRBJ1-3; D remains ambiguous. V was pared by 5 bases and J by 0 bases, with 14 bases between. The CDR3 is made up of 16 amino acids. Per the germline V gene, CDR1 is SEHNR and CDR2 is FQNEAQ (reference sequence). CDR3 nucleotides: TGTGCCAGCAGCACCACTGACTACGGCTCTGGAAACACCATATATTTT. Its protein product is CASSTTDYGSGNTIYF.

The chain's CDR3 is CASSEPGWGQGSYGANVLTF. In DNA form, the CDR3 reads TGTGCCAGCAGTGAACCGGGGTGGGGACAGGGCAGTTATGGGGCCAACGTCCTGACTTTC. V gene TRBV6-1 combines with J gene TRBJ2-6; 9 nucleotides match TRBD1. Germline loops: CDR1 MNHNS, CDR2 SASEGT. The ends lost 2 bases at V and 3 bases at J; junction bases unmatched: 14. This CDR3 is built from 20 residues.

The rearrangement links TRBV28 to TRBJ1-4, with 10 bases identical to TRBD1. The CDR3 sequence is 17 residues long. V was pared by 2 bases and J by 2 bases, with 5 bases of the junction left unmatched. Germline CDR1 and CDR2: MDHEN and SYDVKM. Written as DNA, the CDR3 is TGTGCCAGCAGTTTACCGGGACAGGGGTGGACTAATGAAAAACTGTTTTTT. Its translation is CASSLPGQGWTNEKLFF. Using reference TRBV28 and TRBJ1-4 for the parts outside the CDR3, the full variable domain is DVKVTQSSRYLVKRTGEKVFLECVQDMDHENMFWYRQDPGLGLRLIYFSYDVKMKEKGDIPEGYSVSREKKERFSLILESASTNQTSMYLCASSLPGQGWTNEKLFFGSGTQLSVL.

CDR3 in DNA: TGTGCCAGTAGTACCCGGGGAGTACAAGAGACCCAGTACTTC. Encoded protein: CASSTRGVQETQYF. The J gene is TRBJ2-5, the V gene TRBV19; D might be TRBD2 (5 bases). CDR3 size: 14 residues. Germline V gene data show CDR1 as LNHDA and CDR2 as SQIVND (reference sequence). Between the trimmed V and J ends, which lost 4 bases and 2 bases, there was a span of 11 bases. The complete variable domain, with remaining parts taken from reference TRBV19 and TRBJ2-5, reads DGGITQSPKYLFRKEGQNVTLSCEQNLNHDAMYWYRQDPGQGLRLIYYSQIVNDFQKGDIAEGYSVSREKKESFPLTVTSAQKNPTAFYLCASSTRGVQETQYFGPGTRLLVL.

The chain has TRBV7-9 and TRBJ1-1, with a weak D call TRBD1 (6 bases). There are 15 residues in the CDR3. Germline V gene data show CDR1 as SEHNR and CDR2 as FQNEAQ (reference sequence). Trimming pared 4 bases from V and 5 bases from J, leaving 17 bases between. CDR3 sequence (DNA): TGTGCCAGCAGCTGGGACATACGTTCGGGTACTGAAGCTTTCTTT. Translation gives CASSWDIRSGTEAFF.

V gene TRBV27 combines with J gene TRBJ2-7, with 13 bases matching TRBD2. The CDR3 has 16 residues. With V trimmed by 2 bases and J by 2 bases, 3 bases remained unmatched. CDR1 MNHEY and CDR2 SMNVEV come from the germline V gene (reference sequence). The CDR3 nucleotides read TGTGCCAGCAGTTTACTACTAGCGGGAGGGCCCTACGAGCAGTACTTC. Translation: CASSLLLAGGPYEQYF.

This rearrangement joins TRBV6-6 to TRBJ1-4; 9 positions agree with TRBD1. Germline V gene sequence: CDR1 MNHNY, CDR2 SVGAGI (reference sequence). V dropped 6 bases and J dropped 4; count of bases not matched to a gene: 6. This CDR3 spans 15 amino acids. CDR3 DNA: TGTGCCAGCAGCAAAGGGGACAGGGATAATGAAAAACTGTTTTTT. Encoded protein: CASSKGDRDNEKLFF.

V usage is TRBV15 and J usage is TRBJ1-2; no definite D call. Trimming removed 8 bases from V and 0 bases from J, with 19 bases in between. The CDR3 runs to 16 residues. In germline, CDR1 is LNHNV, CDR2 YYDKDF (reference sequence). CDR3 in DNA: TGTGCCACCTCTCCCCGATCCCGAATACCTAACTATGGCTACACCTTC. This sequence encodes CATSPRSRIPNYGYTF.

V and J are TRBV6-1 and TRBJ2-1, with 11 bases fitting TRBD2. V lost 6 bases and J lost 2; bases outside the gene matches: 3. The CDR3 is 15 amino acids. In germline, CDR1 is MNHNS, CDR2 SASEGT. CDR3: CASRTSGNPYNEQFF. The DNA of the CDR3 is TGTGCCAGCAGGACTAGCGGGAACCCCTACAATGAGCAGTTCTTC.

CDR3 in amino acids: CASSYGLRDGYTF. In DNA, the CDR3 is TGTGCCAGCAGTTACGGGTTAAGGGATGGCTACACCTTC. The chain is built from TRBV6-5 and TRBJ1-2; D is unclear. With 2 bases removed from V and 6 bases from J, the gap between germline ends came to 10 bases. This CDR3 spans 13 amino acids. Germline values: CDR1 MNHEY, CDR2 SVGAGI.

The J gene is TRBJ2-1, the V gene TRBV5-6, with 9 positions matching TRBD2. V gave up 2 bases and J gave up 0 bases; unmatched junction bases: 3. The germline gives CDR1 SGHDT, CDR2 YYEEEE. This CDR3 has 16 amino acids. The CDR3 nucleotides are TGTGCCAGCAGCTTCCTTAGCGGGAGCTCCTACAATGAGCAGTTCTTC. Its protein is CASSFLSGSSYNEQFF.